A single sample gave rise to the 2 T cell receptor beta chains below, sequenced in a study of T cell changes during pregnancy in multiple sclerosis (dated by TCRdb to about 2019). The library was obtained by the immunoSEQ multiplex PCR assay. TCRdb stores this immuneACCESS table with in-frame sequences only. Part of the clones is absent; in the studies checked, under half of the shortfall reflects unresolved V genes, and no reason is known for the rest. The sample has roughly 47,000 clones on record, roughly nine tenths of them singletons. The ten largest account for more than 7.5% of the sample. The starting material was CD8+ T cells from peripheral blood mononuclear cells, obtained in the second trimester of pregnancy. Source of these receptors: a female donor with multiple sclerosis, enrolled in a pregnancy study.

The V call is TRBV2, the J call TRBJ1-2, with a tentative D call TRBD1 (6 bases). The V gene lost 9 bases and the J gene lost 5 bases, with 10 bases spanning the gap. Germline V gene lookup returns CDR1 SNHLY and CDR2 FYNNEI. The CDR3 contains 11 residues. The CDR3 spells CASTGYYGYTF. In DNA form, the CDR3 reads TGTGCCAGTACAGGGTATTATGGCTACACCTTC.

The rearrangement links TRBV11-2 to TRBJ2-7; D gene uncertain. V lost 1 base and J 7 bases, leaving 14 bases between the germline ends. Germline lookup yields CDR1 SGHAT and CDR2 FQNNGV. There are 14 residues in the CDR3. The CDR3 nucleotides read TGTGCCAGCAGCTTAGCCCCAGGTGCACGGGAGCAGTACTTC. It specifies CASSLAPGAREQYF.